One and the same sample provided the 25 T cell receptor beta chains below, sequenced in a study of CD8+ T cells in alopecia areata. RNA, once extracted, was reverse transcribed into cDNA for use as the sequencing template. Using immunoSEQ multiplex PCR, the repertoire was profiled, and TCRdb retains in-frame clones only, with some absent. The sample is made up of approximately 110,000 clones, none counted only once. The material sequenced was lesional skin. Receptor source: a C3H/HeJ mouse with alopecia areata. Strain haplotype at MHC: H2-k.

Concerning this clone: Mouse names are used for the genes. The CDR3 end lies 4 residues beyond the end of the read and is filled in from the germline J gene. This chain uses TRBV1 with TRBJ2-5; 11 bases agree with TRBD2. Germline V gives CDR1 NSQYPW, CDR2 LRSPGD (reference sequence). The CDR3 contains 15 residues. CDR3 residues: CTCSARTGGWDTQYF. The DNA read from the CDR3 is TGCACCTGCAGTGCAAGGACTGGGGGGTGGGAC. Supplemented by reference TRBV1 and TRBJ2-5, the full variable domain reads VTLLEQNPRWRLVPRGQAVNLRCILKNSQYPWMSWYQQDLQKQLQWLFTLRSPGDKEVKSLPGADYLATRVTDTELRLQVANMSQGRTLYCTCSARTGGWDTQYFGPGTRLLVL.

A few counts support this clone. Gene names follow the mouse nomenclature. The read terminates 4 residues ahead of where the CDR3 ends, so the germline J gene completes it. This sequence joins TRBV13-1 and TRBJ2-1; a weak D match, TRBD1 (5 bases). Germline CDR1 is NSHNY and CDR2 is SYGAGN. There are 15 residues in the CDR3. V lost 1 base to trimming and J lost 1 base, with 9 bases between them. The CDR3 sequence: CASSDIRQNYAEQFF. Partial CDR3 DNA: TGTGCCAGCAGTGATATAAGACAGAACTATGCT.

About this clone: Mouse names are used for the genes. The read gets to within 4 residues of the CDR3 end, and the germline J gene fills in the rest. This sequence joins TRBV13-3 and TRBJ1-4, with D tentatively TRBD1 (5 bases). In germline, CDR1 is NNHDY, CDR2 SYVADS. This CDR3 contains 15 residues. Trimming removed 2 bases from V and 4 bases from J, with 12 bases in between. CDR3 amino acids: CASSEVDKINERLFF. CDR3 bases read: TGTGCCAGCAGTGAAGTGGACAAAATCAACGAA. The whole variable domain, remainder taken from reference TRBV13-3 and TRBJ1-4, is EAAVTQSPRSKVAVTGGKVTLSCHQTNNHDYMYWYRQDTGHGLRLIHYSYVADSTEKGDIPDGYKASRPSQENFSLILELASLSQTAVYFCASSEVDKINERLFFGHGTKLSVL.

Concerning this clone: The germline and genes are mouse ones. The read ends 4 residues shy of where the CDR3 ends; the end is completed using the germline J gene. V gene TRBV19 combines with J gene TRBJ2-1, with D possibly TRBD1 on 5 matching bases. Germline V gives CDR1 FNHDT, CDR2 SITEND (reference sequence). V was trimmed by 5 bases and J by 6 bases, leaving 12 bases between them. The CDR3 runs 13 residues. The CDR3 here is CASSPDSTAEQFF. CDR3 DNA, as far as it was read: TGTGCCAGCAGCCCTGACAGTACTGCT.

This clone was picked up a small number of times. The germline and genes are mouse ones. The CDR3 sequence: CASRTINYAEQFF. The covered CDR3 bases are TGTGCCAGCAGGACAATAAACTATGCT. The rearrangement joins TRBV13-3 to TRBJ2-1, with D uncertain. The sequenced fragment ends 4 residues before the CDR3 boundary, so the rest is inferred from the germline J gene. Trimming removed 5 bases from V and 1 base from J, with 7 bases in between. Germline CDR1 NNHDY, CDR2 SYVADS. The CDR3 contains 13 residues.

This clone was detected a few times. Gene and germline names: mouse. The CDR3 end lies 4 residues beyond the end of the read and is filled in from the germline J gene. The rearrangement joins TRBV14 to TRBJ1-1, with TRBD1 as a possible D gene (5 bases). The CDR3 totals 12 residues. The V gene's germline CDR1 is SGHDT and CDR2 FRDEAV. The CDR3 loop reads CASSEDRTEVFF. CDR3 DNA, as far as it was read: TGTGCCAGCAGTGAAGACAGAACA. The whole variable domain, remainder taken from reference TRBV14 and TRBJ1-1, is EAGVTQSPRYAVLQEGQAVSFWCDPISGHDTLYWYQQPRDQGPQLLVYFRDEAVIDNSQLPSDRFSAVRPKGTNSTLKIQSAKQGDTATYLCASSEDRTEVFFGKGTRLTVV.

In the case of this clone: The gene names here belong to mouse. The sequenced fragment ends 4 residues before the CDR3 boundary, so the rest is inferred from the germline J gene. The rearrangement joins TRBV19 to TRBJ2-1; D unresolved. The germline V gene has CDR1 FNHDT and CDR2 SITEND (reference sequence). Trimming pared 5 bases from V and 4 bases from J, leaving 10 bases between. The CDR3 is 13 residues long. The CDR3 loop is CASSETKYAEQFF. The sequenced part of the CDR3 DNA is TGTGCCAGCAGCGAGACAAAATATGCT.

This clone was picked up a small number of times. Mouse gene names and germline throughout. The CDR3 end lies 4 residues beyond the end of the read and is filled in from the germline J gene. This chain uses TRBV13-3 with TRBJ2-3; TRBD1 agrees at 8 bases. Germline V CDR1 and CDR2: NNHDY, SYVADS. J gave up 3 bases and V 0 bases, and 6 bases lay outside the gene matches. The CDR3 runs to 16 residues. The CDR3 sequence: CASSDATGVEAETLYF. CDR3 DNA (partial): TGTGCCAGCAGTGATGCGACAGGGGTAGAAGCAGAA.

On this clone: Mouse germline and gene names are used. The read gets to within 4 residues of the CDR3 end, and the germline J gene fills in the rest. This chain uses TRBV13-3 with TRBJ2-5, with a weak D call TRBD1 (5 bases). Germline lookup yields CDR1 NNHDY and CDR2 SYVADS. The CDR3 is made up of 15 amino acids. The V end was cut by 3 bases, the J end by 0 bases, with 11 bases between. CDR3 in amino acids: CASSATGFNQDTQYF. Incomplete CDR3 DNA: TGTGCCAGCAGTGCCACAGGCTTTAACCAAGAC.

In its sample, this clone was seen many times. Gene and germline names: mouse. Read data end 4 residues before the CDR3 end; the end is taken from the germline J gene. The chain employs TRBV13-3 and TRBJ1-1, with 9 bases aligning to TRBD1. The CDR3 extends over 15 amino acids. Germline V gene sequence: CDR1 NNHDY, CDR2 SYVADS. V lost 2 bases to trimming and J lost 1 base; unmatched junction nucleotides: 3. CDR3 loop: CASSDGTGRNTEVFF. Incomplete CDR3 DNA: TGTGCCAGCAGTGACGGGACAGGGAGGAACACA.

Concerning this clone: Gene names refer to mouse genes. The CDR3 extends 4 residues past the end of the read, so its final part is completed from the germline J gene. The V and J genes are TRBV17 and TRBJ2-3; no reliable D call. V lost 3 bases, J lost 0 bases, and 7 bases lay in between. Germline CDR1 is MNHDT and CDR2 is YYDKIL. The CDR3 consists of 14 residues. The part of the CDR3 DNA that was read is TGTGCTAGCAGTAGCGCAGGTAGTGCAGAA. Encoded protein: CASSSAGSAE. The whole CDR3 sequence is CASSSAGSAETLYF.

With respect to this clone: Germline and genes here are mouse. The CDR3 extends 4 residues past the end of the read, so its final part is completed from the germline J gene. The chain employs TRBV1 and TRBJ2-1, with 10 nucleotides matching TRBD2. Losses at the gene ends were 0 bases for V and 3 bases for J; bases not matched to a gene: 2. Looked up from germline, CDR1 is NSQYPW and CDR2 is LRSPGD (reference sequence). The length of the CDR3 is 16 residues. The CDR3 bases that were read are TGCACCTGCAGTGCAGACTGGGGGGGCGGCTATGCT. This translates into CTCSADWGGGYA. The CDR3, in full, reads CTCSADWGGGYAEQFF.

This clone came up many times. Gene names follow the mouse nomenclature. The read gets to within 4 residues of the CDR3 end, and the germline J gene fills in the rest. The chain links TRBV13-3 to TRBJ2-5; unclear D gene. This CDR3 region has 13 residues. V was shortened by 4 bases and J by 0 bases, with 6 bases between the two germline ends. Germline V gives CDR1 NNHDY, CDR2 SYVADS. The CDR3 sequence is CASSPFNQDTQYF. The CDR3 DNA, read in part, is TGTGCCAGCAGTCCTTTTAACCAAGAC. The whole variable domain, remainder taken from reference TRBV13-3 and TRBJ2-5, is EAAVTQSPRSKVAVTGGKVTLSCHQTNNHDYMYWYRQDTGHGLRLIHYSYVADSTEKGDIPDGYKASRPSQENFSLILELASLSQTAVYFCASSPFNQDTQYFGPGTRLLVL.

Remarks on this clone: Gene names and germline match the mouse. The sequenced CDR3 bases are TGTGCCAGCAGTGATGGATGGGGGATCTAT. As protein: CASSDGWGIY. The entire CDR3 is CASSDGWGIYEQYF. V usage is TRBV13-3 and J usage is TRBJ2-7, with a weak D call TRBD2 (6 bases). The CDR3 end falls 4 residues outside the read, so it is completed with the germline J gene. The CDR3 sequence is 14 residues long. Per germline, CDR1 NNHDY and CDR2 SYVADS. Trimming shortened V by 0 bases and J by 3 bases, and 10 bases separated the two germline ends.

In this sample, this clone turned up a few times. Here the gene names and germline are mouse. The CDR3 end lies 4 residues beyond the end of the read and is filled in from the germline J gene. This chain links TRBV14 with TRBJ1-4; no definite D call. Germline V CDR1 and CDR2: SGHDT, FRDEAV. This CDR3 spans 14 amino acids. The V gene lost 5 bases and the J gene lost 0 bases, with 8 bases spanning the gap. The CDR3 reads CASSPTFSNERLFF. The sequenced CDR3 bases are TGTGCCAGCAGCCCCACATTTTCCAACGAA.

As to this clone: The gene symbols are mouse symbols. The missing CDR3 end, 4 residues past where the read stops, is filled in from the germline J gene. The chain couples TRBV1 to TRBJ2-7; 8 positions agree with TRBD2. The CDR3 runs to 13 residues. The germline CDR1 and CDR2 sequences are NSQYPW and LRSPGD (reference sequence). CDR3 DNA, as far as it was read: TGCACCTGCAGTCCCAGGGACTGGTAT. Its protein is CTCSPRDWY. The CDR3, in full, reads CTCSPRDWYEQYF.

This clone was counted between two and nine times. Mouse gene names and germline throughout. The CDR3 is cut off 4 residues early in the read; its end comes from the germline J gene. The J gene is TRBJ2-4, the V gene TRBV13-3; the match to TRBD1 covers 7 bases. The CDR3 consists of 15 residues. Unmatched junction bases numbered 6, after V lost 4 bases and J lost 1 base. Looked up from germline, CDR1 is NNHDY and CDR2 is SYVADS. CDR3 DNA (partial): TGTGCCAGCAGTTCAGGGGGAGTGGGTCAAAAC. Amino acid sequence: CASSSGGVGQN. The complete CDR3 protein is CASSSGGVGQNTLYF.

With respect to this clone: All gene names here are mouse names. Read data end 4 residues before the CDR3 end; the end is taken from the germline J gene. The V gene is TRBV13-3, the J gene TRBJ1-2; 11 bases agree with TRBD1. Germline lookup yields CDR1 NNHDY and CDR2 SYVADS. There are 13 residues in the CDR3. CDR3 in amino acids: CASRDRGRIDYTF. The DNA read from the CDR3 is TGTGCCAGCAGGGACAGGGGGCGCATC.

This clone was recorded a few times. Here the gene names and germline are mouse. The DNA ends 4 residues before the CDR3 does, and the rest of the CDR3 is filled in from the germline J gene. This chain connects TRBV17 to TRBJ2-3; the match to TRBD2 covers 7 bases. V lost 2 bases and J lost 4; bases outside the gene matches: 3. This CDR3 is built from 14 residues. Germline values: CDR1 MNHDT, CDR2 YYDKIL. The CDR3 DNA, read in part, is TGTGCTAGCAGTAGAAGACTGGGAACAGAA. Protein sequence: CASSRRLGTE. The full CDR3 reads CASSRRLGTETLYF.

Ten or more counts support this clone. Gene names refer to mouse genes. With the read ending 4 residues before the CDR3 end, the germline J gene is used to fill in that end. This chain links TRBV13-3 with TRBJ1-1; TRBD1 matches 7 bases. The CDR3 loop spans 15 amino acids. Germline V gene lookup returns CDR1 NNHDY and CDR2 SYVADS. Trimming cost V 4 bases and J 0 bases; bases outside gene matches: 6. Partial CDR3 DNA: TGTGCCAGCAGTCCCTCAGGGGGAGCAAACACA. This encodes CASSPSGGANT. The full CDR3 is CASSPSGGANTEVFF.

This clone was found a few times. The protein given in TCRdb and the translation of the DNA differ at residue 11, and the sequence presented here derives from the DNA. Germline and genes: mouse. The read gets to within 3 residues of the CDR3 end, and the germline J gene fills in the rest. This chain links TRBV13-3 with TRBJ1-3, with D perhaps matching TRBD1 (6 bases). Germline CDR1 reads NNHDY; CDR2 reads SYVADS. Trimming left V 5 bases short and J 0 bases short, with 9 bases between. The CDR3 extends over 14 amino acids. CDR3 DNA, as far as it was read: TGTGCCAGCAGCAGGGACACTTCTGGAAATACG. It yields the protein CASSRDTSGNT. The complete CDR3 protein is CASSRDTSGNTLYF. The full variable domain, its missing parts supplied by reference TRBV13-3 and TRBJ1-3, is EAAVTQSPRSKVAVTGGKVTLSCHQTNNHDYMYWYRQDTGHGLRLIHYSYVADSTEKGDIPDGYKASRPSQENFSLILELASLSQTAVYFCASSRDTSGNTLYFGEGSRLIVV.

This clone was counted only a few times. The protein in this entry is translated from the DNA; at residue 12 it differs from the protein listed in TCRdb. Gene names and germline match the mouse. The read ends 3 residues before the CDR3 terminus; that terminus is restored from the germline J gene. The chain couples TRBV1 to TRBJ1-3, with D perhaps matching TRBD1 (6 bases). V was pared by 0 bases and J by 6 bases, with 12 bases between. The CDR3 has 15 residues. CDR1 is NSQYPW and CDR2 is LRSPGD in the germline V gene (reference sequence). The sequenced CDR3 bases are TGCACCTGCAGTGCAGATGGGGGGCGCCCAAATACG. Translation: CTCSADGGRPNT. The full CDR3 protein reads CTCSADGGRPNTLYF. The full variable domain, its missing parts supplied by reference TRBV1 and TRBJ1-3, is VTLLEQNPRWRLVPRGQAVNLRCILKNSQYPWMSWYQQDLQKQLQWLFTLRSPGDKEVKSLPGADYLATRVTDTELRLQVANMSQGRTLYCTCSADGGRPNTLYFGEGSRLIVV.

This clone was counted between two and nine times. Germline and genes: mouse. The read ends 4 residues early relative to the CDR3; the germline J gene fills the gap. The chain employs TRBV13-3 and TRBJ1-4; 9 bases align to TRBD1. V shed 5 bases, J shed 1 base, and the junction held 6 bases outside the gene matches. The CDR3 sequence is 16 residues long. The germline CDR1 and CDR2 sequences are NNHDY and SYVADS. The CDR3 reads CASSGDREASNERLFF. The CDR3 DNA, read in part, is TGTGCCAGCAGCGGGGACAGGGAGGCTTCCAACGAA. Variable domain in full (rest from reference TRBV13-3 and TRBJ1-4): EAAVTQSPRSKVAVTGGKVTLSCHQTNNHDYMYWYRQDTGHGLRLIHYSYVADSTEKGDIPDGYKASRPSQENFSLILELASLSQTAVYFCASSGDREASNERLFFGHGTKLSVL.

About this clone: At residue 14, TCRdb's protein is not the same as the translated DNA, so the protein here was read from the DNA. Gene labels here are mouse ones. The sequence runs out 3 residues before the end of the CDR3; the remainder is reconstructed from the germline J gene. The chain employs TRBV13-3 and TRBJ1-3; 12 bases are a match to TRBD1. Germline values: CDR1 NNHDY, CDR2 SYVADS. With 1 base clipped from V and 0 bases from J, the junction kept 2 bases outside the gene matches. This CDR3 is built from 17 residues. CDR3 sequence: CASSDLGQGASGNTLYF. CDR3 bases read: TGTGCCAGCAGTGATCTGGGACAGGGGGCTTCTGGAAATACG.

This clone was picked up many times. Gene names and germline match the mouse. The read finishes 4 residues shy of the CDR3 end, and the germline J gene is used to complete it. The chain combines TRBV13-3 with TRBJ2-1; 9 nucleotides align to TRBD2. Germline-derived CDR1 and CDR2 are NNHDY and SYVADS. The CDR3 consists of 15 residues. The CDR3 reads CASSDLGGRRAEQFF. The sequenced part of the CDR3 DNA is TGTGCCAGCAGTGATTTGGGGGGGCGCCGGGCT.